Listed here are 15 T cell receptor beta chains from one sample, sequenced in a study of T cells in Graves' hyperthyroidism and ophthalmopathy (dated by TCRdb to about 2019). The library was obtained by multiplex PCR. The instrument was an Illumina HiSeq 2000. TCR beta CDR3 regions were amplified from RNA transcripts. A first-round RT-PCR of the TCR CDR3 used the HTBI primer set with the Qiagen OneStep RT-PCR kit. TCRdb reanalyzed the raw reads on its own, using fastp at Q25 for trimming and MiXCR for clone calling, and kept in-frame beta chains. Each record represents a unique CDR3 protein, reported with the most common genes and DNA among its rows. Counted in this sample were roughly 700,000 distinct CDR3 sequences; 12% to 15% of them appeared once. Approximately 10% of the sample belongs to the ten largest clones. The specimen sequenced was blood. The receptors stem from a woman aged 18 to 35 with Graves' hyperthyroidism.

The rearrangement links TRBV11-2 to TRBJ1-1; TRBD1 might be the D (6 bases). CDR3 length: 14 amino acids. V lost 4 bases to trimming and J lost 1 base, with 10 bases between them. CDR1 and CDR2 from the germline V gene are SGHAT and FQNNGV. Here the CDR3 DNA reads TGTGCCAGCAGCTCTAAGGGACAGAACACTGAAGCTTTCTTT. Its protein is CASSSKGQNTEAFF.

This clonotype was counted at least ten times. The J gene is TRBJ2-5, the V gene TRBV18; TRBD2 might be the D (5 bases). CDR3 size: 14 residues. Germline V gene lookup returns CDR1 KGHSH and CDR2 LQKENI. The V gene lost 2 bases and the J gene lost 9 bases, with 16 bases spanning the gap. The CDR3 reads CASSPGAKREPQYF. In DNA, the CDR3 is TGTGCCAGCTCACCAGGCGCCAAGAGGGAACCCCAGTACTTC.

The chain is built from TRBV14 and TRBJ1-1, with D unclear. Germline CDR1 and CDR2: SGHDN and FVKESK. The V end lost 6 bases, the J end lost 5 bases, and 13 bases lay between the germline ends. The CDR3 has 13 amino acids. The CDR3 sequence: CASSLPSGTEAFF. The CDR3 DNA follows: TGTGCCAGCAGTCTCCCGTCGGGGACTGAAGCTTTCTTT.

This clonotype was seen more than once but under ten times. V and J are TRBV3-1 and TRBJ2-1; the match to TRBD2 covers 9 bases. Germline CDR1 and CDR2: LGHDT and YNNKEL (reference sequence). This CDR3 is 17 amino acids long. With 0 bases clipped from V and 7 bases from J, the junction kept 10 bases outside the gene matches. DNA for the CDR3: TGTGCCAGCAGCCAAGATATAAGCGCGGGAGGGCGGAATGAGCAGTTCTTC. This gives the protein CASSQDISAGGRNEQFF.

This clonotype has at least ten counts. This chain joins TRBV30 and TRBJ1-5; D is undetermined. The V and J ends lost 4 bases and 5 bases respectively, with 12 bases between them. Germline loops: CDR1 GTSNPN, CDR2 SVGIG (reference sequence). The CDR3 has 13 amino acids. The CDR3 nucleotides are TGTGCCTGGAATACGGACGCATATCAGCCCCAGCATTTT. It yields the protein CAWNTDAYQPQHF.

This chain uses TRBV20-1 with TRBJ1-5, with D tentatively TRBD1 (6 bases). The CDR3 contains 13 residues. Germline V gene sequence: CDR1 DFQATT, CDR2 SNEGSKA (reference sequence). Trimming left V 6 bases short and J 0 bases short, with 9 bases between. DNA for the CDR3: TGCAGTGCAAGACAGGATAGCAATCAGCCCCAGCATTTT. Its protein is CSARQDSNQPQHF.

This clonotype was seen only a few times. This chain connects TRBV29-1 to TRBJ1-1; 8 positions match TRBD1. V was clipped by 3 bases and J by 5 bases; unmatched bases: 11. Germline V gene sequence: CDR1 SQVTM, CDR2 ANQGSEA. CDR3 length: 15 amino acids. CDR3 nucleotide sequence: TGCAGCGTTGAGAGACAGGGGCAAACTGCGACTGAAGCTTTCTTT. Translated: CSVERQGQTATEAFF.

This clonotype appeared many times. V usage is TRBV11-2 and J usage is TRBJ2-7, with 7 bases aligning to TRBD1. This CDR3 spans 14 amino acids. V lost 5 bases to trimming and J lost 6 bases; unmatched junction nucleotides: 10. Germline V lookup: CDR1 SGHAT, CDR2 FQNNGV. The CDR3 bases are TGTGCCAGCAGCATCTACCGGGACAGCAGCGAGCAGTACTTC. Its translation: CASSIYRDSSEQYF.

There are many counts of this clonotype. The CDR3 is CASSTRGDNQPQHF. In DNA, the CDR3 is TGTGCCAGCAGTACACGGGGGGACAATCAGCCCCAGCATTTT. The J gene is TRBJ1-5, the V gene TRBV2, with TRBD1 as a possible D gene (5 bases). The V gene's germline CDR1 is SNHLY and CDR2 FYNNEI. The V and J ends lost 5 bases and 3 bases respectively, with 11 bases between them. The CDR3 contains 14 residues.

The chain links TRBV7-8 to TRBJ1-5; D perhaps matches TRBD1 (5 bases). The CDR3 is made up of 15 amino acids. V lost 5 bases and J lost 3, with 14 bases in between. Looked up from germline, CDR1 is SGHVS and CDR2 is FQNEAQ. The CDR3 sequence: CASSPRRTLNQPQHF. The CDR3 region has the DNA TGTGCCAGCAGCCCGCGCAGGACACTCAATCAGCCCCAGCATTTT.

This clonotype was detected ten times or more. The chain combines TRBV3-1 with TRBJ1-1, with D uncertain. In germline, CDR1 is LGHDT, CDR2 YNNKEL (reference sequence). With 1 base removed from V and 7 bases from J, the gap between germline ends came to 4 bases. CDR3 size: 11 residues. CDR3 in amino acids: CASSQAGEAFF. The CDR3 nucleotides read TGTGCCAGCAGCCAAGCGGGTGAAGCTTTCTTT. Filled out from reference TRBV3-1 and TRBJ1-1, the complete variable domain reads DTAVSQTPKYLVTQMGNDKSIKCEQNLGHDTMYWYKQDSKKFLKIMFSYNNKELIINETVPNRFSPKSPDKAHLNLHINSLELGDSAVYFCASSQAGEAFFGQGTRLTVV.

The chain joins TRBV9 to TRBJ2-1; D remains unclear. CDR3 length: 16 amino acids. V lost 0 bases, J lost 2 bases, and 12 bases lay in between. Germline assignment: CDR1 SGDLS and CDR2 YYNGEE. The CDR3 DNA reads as TGTGCCAGCAGCGTAGCGAGTAACCCCCCCTACAATGAGCAGTTCTTC. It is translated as CASSVASNPPYNEQFF.

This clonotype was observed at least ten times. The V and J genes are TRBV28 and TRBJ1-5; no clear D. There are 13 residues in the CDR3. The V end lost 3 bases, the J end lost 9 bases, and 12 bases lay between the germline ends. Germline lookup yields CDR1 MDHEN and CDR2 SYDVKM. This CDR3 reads CASSLEGIGPQHF. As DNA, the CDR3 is TGTGCCAGCAGTTTGGAGGGAATCGGGCCCCAGCATTTT.

The CDR3 region is CASSGAGTGDQPQHF. For the CDR3, the DNA is TGTGCCAGCAGTGGGGCCGGGACAGGGGATCAGCCCCAGCATTTT. The rearrangement joins TRBV28 to TRBJ1-5, with 10 bases that match TRBD1. The CDR3 consists of 15 residues. V lost 5 bases and J lost 5; bases outside the gene matches: 6. The V gene's germline CDR1 is MDHEN and CDR2 SYDVKM.

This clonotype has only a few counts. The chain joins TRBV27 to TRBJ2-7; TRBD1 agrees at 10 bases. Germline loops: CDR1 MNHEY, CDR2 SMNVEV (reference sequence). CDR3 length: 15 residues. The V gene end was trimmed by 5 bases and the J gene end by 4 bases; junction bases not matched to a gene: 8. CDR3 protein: CASSPIDRGLYEQYF. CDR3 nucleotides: TGTGCCAGCAGTCCTATAGACAGGGGGCTTTACGAGCAGTACTTC.